These T cell receptor beta chains were read from a single sample in a study of tumor-infiltrating lymphocytes in primary liver carcinoma. MiXCR, applied by TCRdb to the multiplex PCR reads, yields one record per CDR3 protein. The table shows under 150,000 distinct CDR3 sequences, with 65% to 75% occurring only once. Sequences were obtained from tumor-adjacent normal liver tissue. All receptors come from a woman aged 55-70 years with primary liver carcinoma and hepatitis B virus infection. CDR3s include the opening cysteine and the closing phenylalanine or tryptophan. D genes are given only for firm matches. Clone sizes are given selectively: once, few, many, or a class where the clone is expanded.

>TRBD2|.|TRBV11-2|TRBJ2-7
CANSSQRTSGLTYEQYF
TGTGCCAACAGTTCACAGCGGACTAGCGGGCTGACCTACGAACAGTACTTC
>TRBD1|.|TRBV5-1|TRBJ2-1
CVSSGTKQGRLNEQFF
TGCGTCAGCAGTGGGACAAAACAGGGGCGCCTCAATGAGCAGTTCTTC
>TRBD1|.|TRBV20-1|TRBJ1-1
CSARGGQGLGLGTEAFF
TGCAGTGCTAGAGGGGGACAGGGGCTTGGCCTTGGCACTGAAGCTTTCTTT
>.|many|TRBV7-3|TRBJ2-1
CASSLTVRDEQFF
TGTGCCAGCAGCTTAACGGTTAGGGATGAGCAGTTCTTC
>.|many|TRBV5-4|TRBJ2-3
CASSFLVTDTQYF
TGTGCCAGCAGCTTTTTAGTAACAGATACGCAGTATTTT
>.|.|TRBV6-1|TRBJ2-5
CATLAQYRETQYF
TGTGCCACCCTCGCACAGTACCGAGAGACCCAGTACTTC
>.|.|TRBV6-1|TRBJ2-7
CANSLTSATTEQYF
TGTGCCAACAGTTTAACTAGTGCTACTACGGAGCAGTACTTC
>.|.|TRBV11-2|TRBJ2-7
CASSLYHSAARFHEQYF
TGTGCCAGCAGCTTATATCACTCCGCGGCGAGATTTCACGAGCAGTACTTC
>TRBD2|.|TRBV7-9|TRBJ2-7
CASSRPSGHSYEQYF
TGTGCCAGCAGCCGACCTAGCGGGCACTCCTACGAGCAGTACTTC
>TRBD2|once|TRBV5-1|TRBJ2-1
CASSSTSGRASFSYNEQFF
TGCGCCAGCAGCTCCACTAGCGGGAGGGCCTCCTTCTCTTACAATGAGCAGTTCTTC
>TRBD1|.|TRBV12-3/TRBV12-4|TRBJ2-3
CASIQTGWTDTQYF
TGTGCCAGCATACAGACAGGGTGGACAGATACGCAGTATTTT
>.|many|TRBV5-1|TRBJ2-3
CASSLVRLGSTDTQYF
TGCGCCAGCAGCTTGGTACGGCTCGGGAGCACAGATACGCAGTATTTT
>.|.|TRBV7-8|TRBJ2-1
CASSLELAGSWDEQSF
TGTGCCAGCAGCTTAGAACTAGCAGGATCCTGGGATGAGCAGTCCTTC
>.|many|TRBV25-1|TRBJ2-5
CATEGEIWETQYF
TGTGCCACTGAAGGGGAGATTTGGGAGACCCAGTACTTC
>TRBD2|.|TRBV5-4|TRBJ2-1
CASSSGTSDEQFF
TGTGCTAGCAGCTCGGGGACTAGCGACGAGCAGTTCTTC
>TRBD2|.|TRBV6-4|TRBJ2-3
CASSNSASGGTDTRYF
TGTGCCAGTAGCAACTCGGCTAGCGGAGGCACAGATACGCGGTATTTT
>TRBD2|many|TRBV10-3|TRBJ2-2
CAISETSGRGTGELFF
TGTGCCATCAGTGAGACTAGCGGGAGAGGCACCGGGGAGCTGTTTTTT
>TRBD2|.|TRBV11-3|TRBJ2-1
CANNLGTSGKLEQFF
TGTGCCAACAACTTAGGAACTAGCGGGAAGCTCGAGCAGTTCTTC